This section outlines one T cell receptor beta chain sequence together with its context. Profiling relied on immunoSEQ multiplex PCR, and the TCRdb table lists in-frame clones only, not all of them. The table has over 110,000 clones, almost 85% seen once. This entry belongs to a study of blood T cell repertoires in COVID-19. Participants' reported clinical history set cohort assignment. The sequencing input was PBMCs or T cells enriched from blood (not recorded which). The origin of this receptor is a man aged 35 to 55 with acute COVID-19.

This CDR3 reads CASRFTSSGNTIYF. CDR3 DNA sequence: TGTGCCAGCAGATTTACCAGCTCTGGAAACACCATATATTTT. This chain links TRBV6-5 with TRBJ1-3; D remains ambiguous. The CDR3 is 14 amino acids. Deletions cut 6 bases from V and 0 bases from J, with 9 bases between. Germline CDR1 and CDR2: MNHEY and SVGAGI.